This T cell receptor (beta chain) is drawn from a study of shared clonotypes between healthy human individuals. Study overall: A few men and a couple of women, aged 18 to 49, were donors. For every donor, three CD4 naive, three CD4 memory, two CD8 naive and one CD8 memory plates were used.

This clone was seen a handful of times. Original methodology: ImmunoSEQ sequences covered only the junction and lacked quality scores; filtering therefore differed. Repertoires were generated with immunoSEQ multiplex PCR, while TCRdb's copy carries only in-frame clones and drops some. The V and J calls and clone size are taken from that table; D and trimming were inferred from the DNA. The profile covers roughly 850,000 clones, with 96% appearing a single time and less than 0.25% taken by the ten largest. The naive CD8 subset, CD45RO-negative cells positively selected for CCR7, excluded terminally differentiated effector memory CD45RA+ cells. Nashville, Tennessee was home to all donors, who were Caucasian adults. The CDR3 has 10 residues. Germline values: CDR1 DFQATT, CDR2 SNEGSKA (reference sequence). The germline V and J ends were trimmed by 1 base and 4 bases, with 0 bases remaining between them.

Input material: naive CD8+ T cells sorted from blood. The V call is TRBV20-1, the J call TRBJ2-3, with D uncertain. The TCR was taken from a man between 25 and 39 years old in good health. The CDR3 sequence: CSARADTQYF. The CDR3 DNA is TGCAGTGCTAGAGCAGATACGCAGTATTTT.